Listed below are T cell receptor beta chains from one sample, sequenced in a study of shared clonotypes between healthy human individuals. Repertoires were generated with immunoSEQ multiplex PCR, while TCRdb's copy carries only in-frame clones and drops some. The table lists some 2.1 million clones, 93% of them singletons. Sequencing was done on a sample of naive CD8+ T cells from PBMCs. These receptors originate from a man between 18 and 29 years old in good health. Some clones in this sample may be carry-over from other donors' samples. The CDR3 runs from the conserved cysteine through the conserved F or W. Fields, in order: clone size, D gene, V gene, J gene, CDR3 protein, CDR3 DNA. The D gene is left open where the match is weak. Not every row has a clone size; where given, it reads once, few, many or a size class.

clone size: -
D gene: TRBD1
V gene: TRBV27
J gene: TRBJ2-3
CDR3 protein: CASSPEPTGRADTQYF
CDR3 DNA: TGTGCCAGCAGTCCTGAACCGACAGGGCGGGCAGATACGCAGTATTTT

clone size: -
D gene: -
V gene: TRBV4-1
J gene: TRBJ2-1
CDR3 protein: CASSQEEGAYNEQFF
CDR3 DNA: TGCGCCAGCAGCCAAGAGGAGGGAGCCTACAATGAGCAGTTCTTC

clone size: -
D gene: -
V gene: TRBV27
J gene: TRBJ1-4
CDR3 protein: CASSFYRVGLATNEKLFF
CDR3 DNA: TGTGCCAGCAGTTTCTACAGGGTGGGGCTCGCAACTAATGAAAAACTGTTTTTT

clone size: -
D gene: -
V gene: TRBV19
J gene: TRBJ2-5
CDR3 protein: CASSPWGEIQETQYF
CDR3 DNA: TGTGCCAGTAGTCCGTGGGGGGAAATACAAGAGACCCAGTACTTC

clone size: -
D gene: TRBD2
V gene: TRBV7-9
J gene: TRBJ2-7
CDR3 protein: CASSFPGLAAYEQYF
CDR3 DNA: TGTGCCAGCAGCTTCCCAGGACTAGCGGCCTACGAGCAGTACTTC

clone size: -
D gene: TRBD1
V gene: TRBV29-1
J gene: TRBJ2-7
CDR3 protein: CSVGGTGKSYEQYF
CDR3 DNA: TGCAGCGTGGGAGGGACAGGGAAAAGCTACGAGCAGTACTTC

clone size: -
D gene: -
V gene: TRBV28
J gene: TRBJ1-2
CDR3 protein: CASSLDSPHYGYTF
CDR3 DNA: TGTGCCAGCAGTTTGGACAGTCCCCACTATGGCTACACCTTC

clone size: -
D gene: TRBD2
V gene: TRBV29-1
J gene: TRBJ2-5
CDR3 protein: CSVLGGSGEETQYF
CDR3 DNA: TGCAGCGTTCTGGGGGGGTCGGGAGAAGAGACCCAGTACTTC

clone size: once
D gene: -
V gene: TRBV27
J gene: TRBJ2-7
CDR3 protein: CASSRTRDRGLYEQYF
CDR3 DNA: TGTGCCAGCAGCAGGACTCGGGACCGGGGCCTCTACGAGCAGTACTTC

clone size: -
D gene: -
V gene: TRBV28
J gene: TRBJ2-7
CDR3 protein: CASTRGMAGPYEQYF
CDR3 DNA: TGTGCCAGCACCCGGGGGATGGCAGGGCCCTACGAGCAGTACTTC

clone size: -
D gene: TRBD1
V gene: TRBV7-9
J gene: TRBJ1-4
CDR3 protein: CASSQGQEKLFF
CDR3 DNA: TGTGCCAGCAGCCAGGGACAGGAAAAACTGTTTTTT

clone size: -
D gene: TRBD1
V gene: TRBV14
J gene: TRBJ1-4
CDR3 protein: CASSLQGGYEKLFF
CDR3 DNA: TGTGCCAGCAGCCTACAGGGGGGTTATGAAAAACTGTTTTTT

clone size: -
D gene: TRBD2
V gene: TRBV7-9
J gene: TRBJ2-3
CDR3 protein: CASSFFGTSGFTDTQYF
CDR3 DNA: TGTGCCAGCAGCTTCTTCGGGACTAGCGGCTTCACAGATACGCAGTATTTT

clone size: -
D gene: -
V gene: TRBV6-1
J gene: TRBJ2-7
CDR3 protein: CASSEFFRGAQPNEQYF
CDR3 DNA: TGTGCCAGCAGTGAATTTTTTCGTGGGGCCCAGCCTAACGAGCAGTACTTC

clone size: -
D gene: TRBD1
V gene: TRBV7-9
J gene: TRBJ2-7
CDR3 protein: CASSPPGTAGYEQYF
CDR3 DNA: TGTGCCAGCAGCCCTCCGGGGACAGCAGGCTACGAGCAGTACTTC

clone size: -
D gene: -
V gene: TRBV28
J gene: TRBJ2-7
CDR3 protein: CASSSKQGLRMEQYF
CDR3 DNA: TGTGCCAGCAGTTCCAAACAGGGACTAAGAATGGAGCAGTACTTC

clone size: -
D gene: TRBD2
V gene: TRBV2
J gene: TRBJ2-7
CDR3 protein: CASSPISGSAYEQYF
CDR3 DNA: TGTGCCAGCAGTCCAATTAGCGGGAGCGCCTACGAGCAGTACTTC

clone size: -
D gene: TRBD1
V gene: TRBV28
J gene: TRBJ2-2
CDR3 protein: CASNSPGQGGIGELFF
CDR3 DNA: TGTGCCAGCAATTCCCCGGGACAGGGGGGAATCGGGGAGCTGTTTTTT

clone size: -
D gene: -
V gene: TRBV21-1
J gene: TRBJ1-5
CDR3 protein: CASSKTEQLNQPQHF
CDR3 DNA: TGTGCCAGCAGCAAAACAGAACAGCTTAATCAGCCCCAGCATTTT

clone size: -
D gene: TRBD1
V gene: TRBV27
J gene: TRBJ1-1
CDR3 protein: CASSLGGGQAAFF
CDR3 DNA: TGTGCCAGCAGTTTAGGGGGGGGACAGGCAGCTTTCTTT

clone size: -
D gene: TRBD1
V gene: TRBV2
J gene: TRBJ2-5
CDR3 protein: CASWDRGPETQYF
CDR3 DNA: TGTGCCAGCTGGGACAGGGGGCCAGAGACCCAGTACTTC

clone size: -
D gene: -
V gene: TRBV19
J gene: TRBJ2-1
CDR3 protein: CASSNDDSSYNEQFF
CDR3 DNA: TGTGCCAGTAGTAACGATGATAGCTCCTACAATGAGCAGTTCTTC

clone size: -
D gene: TRBD2
V gene: TRBV29-1
J gene: TRBJ2-7
CDR3 protein: CSVAGTSASYEQYF
CDR3 DNA: TGCAGCGTTGCCGGGACTAGCGCATCCTACGAGCAGTACTTC

clone size: once
D gene: -
V gene: TRBV4-3
J gene: TRBJ1-5
CDR3 protein: CASSQDWVQAVNQPQHF
CDR3 DNA: TGCGCCAGCAGCCAAGATTGGGTTCAGGCAGTTAATCAGCCCCAGCATTTT

clone size: -
D gene: TRBD2
V gene: TRBV6-1
J gene: TRBJ2-3
CDR3 protein: CASSEEGLAGPGDTQYF
CDR3 DNA: TGTGCCAGCAGTGAAGAGGGGTTAGCGGGACCTGGGGATACGCAGTATTTT